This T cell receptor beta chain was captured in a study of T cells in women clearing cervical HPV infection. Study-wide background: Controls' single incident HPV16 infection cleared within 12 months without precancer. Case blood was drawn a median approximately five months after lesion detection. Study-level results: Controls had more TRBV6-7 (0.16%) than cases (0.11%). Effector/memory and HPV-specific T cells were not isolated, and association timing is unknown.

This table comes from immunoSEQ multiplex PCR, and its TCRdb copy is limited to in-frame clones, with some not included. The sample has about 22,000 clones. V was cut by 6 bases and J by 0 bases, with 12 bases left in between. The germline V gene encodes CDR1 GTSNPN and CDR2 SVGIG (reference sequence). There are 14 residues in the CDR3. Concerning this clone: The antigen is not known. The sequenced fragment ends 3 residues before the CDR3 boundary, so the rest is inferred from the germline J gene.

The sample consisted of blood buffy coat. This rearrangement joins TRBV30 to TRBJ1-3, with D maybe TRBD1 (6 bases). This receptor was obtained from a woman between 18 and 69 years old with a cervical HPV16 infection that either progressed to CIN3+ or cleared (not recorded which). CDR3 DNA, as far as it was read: TGTGCCTGCCGACGGACAGTCTCTGGAAACACC. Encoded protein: CACRRTVSGNT. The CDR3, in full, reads CACRRTVSGNTIYF.